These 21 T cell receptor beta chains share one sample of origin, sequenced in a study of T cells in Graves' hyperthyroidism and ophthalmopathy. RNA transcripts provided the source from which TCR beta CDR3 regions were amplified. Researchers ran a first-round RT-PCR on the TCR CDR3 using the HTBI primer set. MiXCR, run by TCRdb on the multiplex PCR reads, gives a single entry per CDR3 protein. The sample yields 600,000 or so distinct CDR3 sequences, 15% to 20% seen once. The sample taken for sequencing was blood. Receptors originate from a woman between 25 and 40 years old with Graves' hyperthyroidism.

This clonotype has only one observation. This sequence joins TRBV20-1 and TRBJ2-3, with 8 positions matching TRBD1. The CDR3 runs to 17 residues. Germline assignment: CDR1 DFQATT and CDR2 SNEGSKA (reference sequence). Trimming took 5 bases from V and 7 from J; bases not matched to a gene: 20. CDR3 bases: TGCAGTGCTGGGGATCCCGAGGGGACAGGAGGGTTGTATACGCAGTATTTT. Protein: CSAGDPEGTGGLYTQYF.

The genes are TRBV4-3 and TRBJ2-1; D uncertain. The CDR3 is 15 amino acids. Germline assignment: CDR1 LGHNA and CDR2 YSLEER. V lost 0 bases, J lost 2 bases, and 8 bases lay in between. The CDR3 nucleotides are TGCGCCAGCAGCCAAGAGGACGTTGCCTACAATGAGCAGTTCTTC. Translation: CASSQEDVAYNEQFF.

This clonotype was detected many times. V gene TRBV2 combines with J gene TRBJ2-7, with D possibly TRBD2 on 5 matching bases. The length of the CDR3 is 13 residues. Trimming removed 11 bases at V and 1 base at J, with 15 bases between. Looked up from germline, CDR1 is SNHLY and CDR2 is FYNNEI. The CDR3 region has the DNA TGTGCCGGAGGCTCGCTAGCATCCTACGAGCAGTACTTC. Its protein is CAGGSLASYEQYF.

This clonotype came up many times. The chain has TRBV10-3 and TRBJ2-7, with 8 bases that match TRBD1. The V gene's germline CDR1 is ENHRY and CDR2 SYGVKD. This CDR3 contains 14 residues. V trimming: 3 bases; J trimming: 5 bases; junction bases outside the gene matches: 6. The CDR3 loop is CAISESDRVHEQYF. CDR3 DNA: TGTGCCATCAGTGAATCGGACAGGGTCCACGAGCAGTACTTC.

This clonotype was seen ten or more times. CDR3 protein: CASRDWKEVGETQYF. Written as DNA, the CDR3 is TGTGCCAGCAGAGATTGGAAGGAGGTCGGAGAGACCCAGTACTTC. The chain uses TRBV7-9 and TRBJ2-5; D possibly corresponds to TRBD2 (5 bases). Germline CDR1 and CDR2: SEHNR and FQNEAQ (reference sequence). The CDR3 totals 15 residues. Trimming stripped 6 bases from V and 4 bases from J, with 18 bases between. The whole variable domain, filled in from reference TRBV7-9 and TRBJ2-5, reads DTGVSQNPRHKITKRGQNVTFRCDPISEHNRLYWYRQTLGQGPEFLTYFQNEAQLEKSRLLSDRFSAERPKGSFSTLEIQRTEQGDSAMYLCASRDWKEVGETQYFGPGTRLLVL.

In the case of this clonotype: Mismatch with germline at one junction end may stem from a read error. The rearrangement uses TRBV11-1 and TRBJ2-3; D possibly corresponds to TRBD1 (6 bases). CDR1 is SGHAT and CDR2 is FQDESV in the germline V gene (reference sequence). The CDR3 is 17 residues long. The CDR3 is CASSLEGVLSRADTQYF. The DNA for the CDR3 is TGTGCCAGCAGTTTAGAGGGGGTCTTGAGTCGCGCAGATACGCAGTATTTT.

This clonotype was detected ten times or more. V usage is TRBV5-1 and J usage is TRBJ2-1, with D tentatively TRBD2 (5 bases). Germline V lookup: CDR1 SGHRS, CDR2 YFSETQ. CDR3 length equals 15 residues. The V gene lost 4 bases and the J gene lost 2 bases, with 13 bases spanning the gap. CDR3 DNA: TGCGCCAGCAGCCCCTCTCCTAGCACCTACAATGAGCAGTTCTTC. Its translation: CASSPSPSTYNEQFF.

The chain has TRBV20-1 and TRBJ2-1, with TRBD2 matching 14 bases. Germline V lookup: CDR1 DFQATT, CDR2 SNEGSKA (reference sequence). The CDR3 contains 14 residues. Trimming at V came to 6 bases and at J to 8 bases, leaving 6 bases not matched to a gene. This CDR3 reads CSAAGTSGRDEQFF. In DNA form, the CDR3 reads TGCAGTGCAGCCGGGACTAGCGGGAGAGATGAGCAGTTCTTC.

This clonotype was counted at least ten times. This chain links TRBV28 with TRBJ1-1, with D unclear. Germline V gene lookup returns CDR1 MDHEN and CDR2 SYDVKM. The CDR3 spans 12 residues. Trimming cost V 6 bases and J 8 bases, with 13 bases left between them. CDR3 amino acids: CASRLTQYEAFF. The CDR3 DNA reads TGTGCCAGCAGGCTGACACAGTACGAAGCTTTCTTT.

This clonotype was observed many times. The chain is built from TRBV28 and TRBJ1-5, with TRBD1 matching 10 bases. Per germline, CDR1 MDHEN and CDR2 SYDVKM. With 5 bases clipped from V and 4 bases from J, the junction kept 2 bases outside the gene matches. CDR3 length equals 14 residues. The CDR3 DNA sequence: TGTGCCAGCAGTGTGGGACAGGGGAATCAGCCCCAGCATTTT. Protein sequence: CASSVGQGNQPQHF.

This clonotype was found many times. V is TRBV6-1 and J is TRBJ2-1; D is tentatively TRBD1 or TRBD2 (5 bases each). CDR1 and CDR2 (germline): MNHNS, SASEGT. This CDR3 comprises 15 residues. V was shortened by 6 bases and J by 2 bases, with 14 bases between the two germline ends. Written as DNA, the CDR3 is TGTGCCAGCAGAGGGACCCGAGGGGCCTACAATGAGCAGTTCTTC. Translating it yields CASRGTRGAYNEQFF.

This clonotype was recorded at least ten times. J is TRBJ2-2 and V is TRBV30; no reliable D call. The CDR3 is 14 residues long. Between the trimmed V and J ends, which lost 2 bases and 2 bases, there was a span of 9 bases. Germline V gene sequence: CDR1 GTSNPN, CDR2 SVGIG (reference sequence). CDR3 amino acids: CAWSFYSNTGELFF. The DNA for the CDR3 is TGTGCCTGGAGTTTCTACAGTAACACCGGGGAGCTGTTTTTT.

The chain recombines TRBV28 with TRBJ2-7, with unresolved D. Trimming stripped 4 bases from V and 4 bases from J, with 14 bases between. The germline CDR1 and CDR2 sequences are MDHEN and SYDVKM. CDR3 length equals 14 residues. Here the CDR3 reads CASSYRQDLYEQYF. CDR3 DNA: TGTGCCAGCAGTTATCGGCAGGACCTATACGAGCAGTACTTC.

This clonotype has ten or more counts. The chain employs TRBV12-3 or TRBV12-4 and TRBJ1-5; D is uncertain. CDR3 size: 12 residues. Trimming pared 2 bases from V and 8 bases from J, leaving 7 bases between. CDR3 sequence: CASSLSGKPQHF. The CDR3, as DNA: TGTGCCAGCAGTTTATCTGGTAAGCCCCAGCATTTT.

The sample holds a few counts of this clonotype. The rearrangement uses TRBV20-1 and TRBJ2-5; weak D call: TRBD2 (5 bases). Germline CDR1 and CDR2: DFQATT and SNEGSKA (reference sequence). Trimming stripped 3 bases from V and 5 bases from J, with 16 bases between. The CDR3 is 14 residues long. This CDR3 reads CSASRRVGRETQYF. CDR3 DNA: TGCAGTGCTAGTAGGCGGGTGGGCCGGGAGACCCAGTACTTC.

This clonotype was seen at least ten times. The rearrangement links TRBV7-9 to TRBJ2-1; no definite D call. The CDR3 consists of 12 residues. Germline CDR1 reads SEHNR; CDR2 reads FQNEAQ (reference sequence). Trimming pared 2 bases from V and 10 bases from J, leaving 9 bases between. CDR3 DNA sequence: TGTGCCAGCAGCTTATCAGCGAGAGAGCAGTTCTTC. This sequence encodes CASSLSAREQFF.

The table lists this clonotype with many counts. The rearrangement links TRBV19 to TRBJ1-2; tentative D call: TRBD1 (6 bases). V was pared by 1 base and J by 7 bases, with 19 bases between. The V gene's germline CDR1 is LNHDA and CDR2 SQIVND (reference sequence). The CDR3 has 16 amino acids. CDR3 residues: CASSIATQGGVGGYTF. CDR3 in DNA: TGTGCCAGTAGTATAGCAACCCAAGGGGGAGTCGGTGGCTACACCTTC.

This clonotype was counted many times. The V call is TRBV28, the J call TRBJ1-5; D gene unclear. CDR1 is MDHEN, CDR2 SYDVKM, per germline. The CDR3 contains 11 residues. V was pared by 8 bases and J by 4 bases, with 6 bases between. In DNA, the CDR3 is TGTGCCAGCGGCCAAAATCAGCCCCAGCATTTT. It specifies CASGQNQPQHF.

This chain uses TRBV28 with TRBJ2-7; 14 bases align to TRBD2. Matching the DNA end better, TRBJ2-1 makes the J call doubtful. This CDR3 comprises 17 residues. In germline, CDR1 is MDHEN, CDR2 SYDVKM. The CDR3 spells CAISPGPGLAGAPEQFF. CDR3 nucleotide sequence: TGTGCCATCTCCCCCGGACCGGGACTAGCGGGAGCTCCTGAGCAGTTCTTC.

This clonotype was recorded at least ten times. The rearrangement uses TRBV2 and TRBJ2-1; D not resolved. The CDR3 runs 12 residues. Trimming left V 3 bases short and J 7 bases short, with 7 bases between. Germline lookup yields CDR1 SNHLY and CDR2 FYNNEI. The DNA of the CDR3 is TGTGCCAGCAGTGAGGAACGGAATGAGCAGTTCTTC. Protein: CASSEERNEQFF.

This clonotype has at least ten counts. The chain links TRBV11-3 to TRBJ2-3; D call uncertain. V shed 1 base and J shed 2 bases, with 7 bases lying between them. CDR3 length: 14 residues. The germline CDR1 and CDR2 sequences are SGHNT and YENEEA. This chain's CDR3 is CASSLGAYTDTQYF. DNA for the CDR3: TGTGCCAGCAGCTTAGGTGCTTACACAGATACGCAGTATTTT.